These 25 T cell receptor beta chains came from one sample sequenced in a study of blood T cell repertoires in COVID-19. Assay: immunoSEQ multiplex PCR; the TCRdb copy retains only in-frame clones and omits some. The data hold roughly 120,000 clones, with 80% observed a single time. Sequences were obtained from peripheral blood. The source of these receptors is a human donor in a cohort sampled during active or convalescent COVID-19.

For this clone: Relative to the germline gene, one junction end is altered; a read error may explain this. This chain joins TRBV5-1 and TRBJ2-2; TRBD2 might be the D (5 bases). CDR3 size: 14 residues. Germline lookup yields CDR1 SGHRS and CDR2 YFSETQ. The CDR3 is CASSLGYVPGSSVF. CDR3 nucleotides: TGCGCCAGCAGCTTGGGATACGTCCCGGGGAGCTCAGTTTTT. Full variable domain (remainder filled in from reference TRBV5-1 and TRBJ2-2): KAGVTQTPRYLIKTRGQQVTLSCSPISGHRSVSWYQQTPGQGLQFLFEYFSETQRNKGNFPGRFSGRQFSNSRSEMNVSTLELGDSALYLCASSLGYVPGSSVFGEGSRLTVL.

This chain uses TRBV28 with TRBJ2-1; TRBD2 is a possible D gene (6 bases). CDR1 and CDR2 from the germline V gene are MDHEN and SYDVKM. V lost 2 bases, J lost 3 bases, and 11 bases lay in between. This CDR3 is 15 amino acids long. CDR3 region: CASSLVETSYNEQFF. CDR3 DNA: TGTGCCAGCAGTTTAGTGGAGACTAGCTACAATGAGCAGTTCTTC.

The chain couples TRBV5-5 to TRBJ1-6; 7 nucleotides line up with TRBD1. In germline, CDR1 is SGHKS, CDR2 YYEKEE (reference sequence). The CDR3 totals 16 residues. Trimming cost V 4 bases and J 10 bases; bases outside gene matches: 14. The CDR3 coding sequence is TGTGCCAGCAGCCAGTGGAGGGGACAGCGGGGGTCACCCCTCCACTTT. This gives the protein CASSQWRGQRGSPLHF.

This chain joins TRBV11-2 and TRBJ2-7; the match to TRBD1 covers 8 bases. CDR3 length: 14 amino acids. The germline V gene has CDR1 SGHAT and CDR2 FQNNGV. The junction had 6 bases not matched to a gene; V was cut back by 2 bases and J by 6 bases. The CDR3 spells CASSLITGGGEQYF. DNA for the CDR3: TGTGCCAGCAGCTTAATAACAGGGGGAGGCGAGCAGTACTTC.

The chain combines TRBV9 with TRBJ2-1, with D possibly TRBD1 on 6 matching bases. V lost 4 bases to trimming and J lost 2 bases, with 7 bases between them. Germline lookup yields CDR1 SGDLS and CDR2 YYNGEE. The CDR3 runs 13 residues. The CDR3, as DNA: TGTGCCAGCAGCAGGGGGACCTACAATGAGCAGTTCTTC. Encoded protein: CASSRGTYNEQFF.

The CDR3 nucleotides are TGTGCCAGCAGGGGGACTAGGGTTTTCACAGATACGCAGTATTTT. The encoded protein is CASRGTRVFTDTQYF. The chain couples TRBV2 to TRBJ2-3, with 8 nucleotides matching TRBD2. The CDR3 length is 15 residues. V lost 6 bases to trimming and J lost 2 bases; unmatched junction nucleotides: 7. Germline V gene data show CDR1 as SNHLY and CDR2 as FYNNEI.

In this sample, this clone turned up once. This chain joins TRBV19 and TRBJ2-5; TRBD2 matches at 11 bases. V dropped 0 bases and J dropped 5; count of bases not matched to a gene: 5. The length of the CDR3 is 16 residues. Germline V lookup: CDR1 LNHDA, CDR2 SQIVND (reference sequence). The CDR3 DNA is TGTGCCAGTAGTATAGATACTAGCGGGGGTGGGGAGACCCAGTACTTC. The encoded protein is CASSIDTSGGGETQYF.

This clone was detected only once. The chain is built from TRBV7-2 and TRBJ2-1, with 8 bases aligning to TRBD2. CDR1 is SGHTA and CDR2 is FQGNSA in the germline V gene. V lost 0 bases to trimming and J lost 7 bases; unmatched junction nucleotides: 11. The CDR3 loop spans 17 amino acids. The CDR3 nucleotides read TGTGCCAGCAGCTTAGCAGCGCCCGGGAGGGCCGCAAATGAGCAGTTCTTC. It encodes CASSLAAPGRAANEQFF.

This chain uses TRBV28 with TRBJ2-3, with TRBD2 identical over 7 bases. CDR3 length: 15 residues. Germline values: CDR1 MDHEN, CDR2 SYDVKM. V shed 6 bases, J shed 1 base, and the junction held 7 bases outside the gene matches. For the CDR3, the DNA is TGTGCCAGCAGCGCCAGGGCGGGAGGCACAGATACGCAGTATTTT. Translating it yields CASSARAGGTDTQYF.

The genes are TRBV28 and TRBJ1-2; 11 nucleotides agree with TRBD1. Germline CDR1 reads MDHEN; CDR2 reads SYDVKM. This CDR3 has 14 amino acids. Germline trimming cut 3 bases from V and 5 bases from J; bases unmatched to any gene: 2. CDR3 residues: CASSLGQGVYGYTF. Here the CDR3 DNA reads TGTGCCAGCAGTTTGGGACAGGGGGTTTATGGCTACACCTTC.

The gene calls are TRBV3-1 (or the pseudogene TRBV3-2) and TRBJ1-2, with no clear D. Germline V gene lookup returns CDR1 LGHDT and CDR2 YNNKEL (reference sequence). The CDR3 runs to 13 residues. Trimming took off 6 bases at V and 4 bases at J, with 12 bases between the two ends. CDR3 DNA: TGTGCCAGCAGTCCAACAGCCTTCTATGGCTACACCTTC. This sequence encodes CASSPTAFYGYTF.

This rearrangement joins TRBV4-2 to TRBJ1-1; D is perhaps TRBD1 (5 bases). The CDR3 is 15 residues long. The V gene lost 0 bases and the J gene lost 7 bases, with 15 bases spanning the gap. Germline-derived CDR1 and CDR2 are LGHNA and YNFKEQ. CDR3 sequence: CASSQDQGLFREAFF. The CDR3 DNA is TGTGCCAGCAGCCAAGATCAGGGTCTGTTCCGTGAAGCTTTCTTT.

This sequence joins TRBV7-9 and TRBJ2-3; TRBD2 matches 8 bases. From germline, CDR1 is SEHNR and CDR2 FQNEAQ (reference sequence). The CDR3 is 19 amino acids. The V segment lost 5 bases and the J segment 2 bases; nucleotides outside the gene matches: 18. Here the CDR3 DNA reads TGTGCCAGCAGCCCACGCTTAGGAGAGTTGCGGGGGGACACAGATACGCAGTATTTT. Translated: CASSPRLGELRGDTDTQYF.

The rearrangement uses TRBV4-3 and TRBJ2-1, with 7 bases fitting TRBD2. The CDR3 runs to 15 residues. Germline V CDR1 and CDR2: LGHNA, YSLEER. Trimming cost V 1 base and J 7 bases; bases outside gene matches: 7. DNA of the CDR3: TGCGCCAGCAGCCAAGGTCTTGGGGAGGGAAATGAGCAGTTCTTC. This translates into CASSQGLGEGNEQFF.

The genes are TRBV23-1 and TRBJ1-1; no definite D call. TRBV23-1 is filed as an ORF, its function uncertain. V lost 7 bases to trimming and J lost 4 bases, with 10 bases between them. CDR3 length equals 12 residues. The CDR3 region has the DNA TGCGCCAGCATAGAGGTGGCCACTGAAGCTTTCTTT. Amino acid sequence: CASIEVATEAFF.

This rearrangement joins TRBV5-4 to TRBJ2-5; 8 bases agree with TRBD2. Trimming cost V 3 bases and J 10 bases; bases outside gene matches: 11. Germline loops: CDR1 SGHNT, CDR2 YYREEE (reference sequence). CDR3 length: 14 residues. This chain's CDR3 is CASSSSGTRVIQYF. CDR3 DNA sequence: TGTGCCAGCAGCTCGTCCGGGACTAGGGTTATCCAGTACTTC. The variable domain in full, completed from reference TRBV5-4 and TRBJ2-5, reads ETGVTQSPTHLIKTRGQQVTLRCSSQSGHNTVSWYQQALGQGPQFIFQYYREEENGRGNFPPRFSGLQFPNYSSELNVNALELDDSALYLCASSSSGTRVIQYFGPGTRLLVL.

This chain links TRBV28 with TRBJ2-5; 9 nucleotides align to TRBD1. The CDR3 runs to 16 residues. The junction had 10 bases not matched to a gene; V was cut back by 2 bases and J by 6 bases. Germline CDR1 reads MDHEN; CDR2 reads SYDVKM. CDR3 nucleotide sequence: TGTGCCAGCAGTTTAATCGGGACAGGGAAGAGTAAGACCCAGTACTTC. This gives the protein CASSLIGTGKSKTQYF. Combining the CDR3 with reference TRBV28 and TRBJ2-5 gives the whole variable domain DVKVTQSSRYLVKRTGEKVFLECVQDMDHENMFWYRQDPGLGLRLIYFSYDVKMKEKGDIPEGYSVSREKKERFSLILESASTNQTSMYLCASSLIGTGKSKTQYFGPGTRLLVL.

The chain couples TRBV6-6 to TRBJ1-4, with 10 bases that match TRBD1. The V gene's germline CDR1 is MNHNY and CDR2 SVGAGI (reference sequence). The CDR3 runs 14 residues. Trimming at V came to 6 bases and at J to 5 bases, leaving 3 bases not matched to a gene. The CDR3 region has the DNA TGTGCCAGCAGGTCGGGACAGGGGAATGAAAAACTGTTTTTT. As protein: CASRSGQGNEKLFF.

In its sample, this clone was seen a few times. The V and J genes are TRBV12-5 and TRBJ2-7, with D perhaps matching TRBD2 (6 bases). Germline V gene sequence: CDR1 LGHNT, CDR2 FRNRAP. V lost 4 bases and J lost 2, with 12 bases in between. This CDR3 has 14 amino acids. The CDR3 DNA is TGTGCTAGTGGTTCGGAGGGACGGGCCTACGAGCAGTACTTC. Translated, it gives CASGSEGRAYEQYF.

The rearrangement links TRBV7-8 to TRBJ2-7; a weak D match, TRBD2 (5 bases). Germline V gene lookup returns CDR1 SGHVS and CDR2 FQNEAQ. The CDR3 runs 15 residues. Trimming removed 5 bases at V and 3 bases at J, with 17 bases between. DNA of the CDR3: TGTGCCAGCAGCCCCTCTCGAGCAGGAGGCTACGAGCAGTACTTC. Amino acid sequence: CASSPSRAGGYEQYF.

The chain links TRBV19 to TRBJ2-1; TRBD2 matches 10 bases. The CDR3 totals 15 residues. CDR1 is LNHDA, CDR2 SQIVND, per germline (reference sequence). Germline trimming cut 5 bases from V and 0 bases from J; bases unmatched to any gene: 1. The CDR3 region is CASSASGSSYNEQFF. The CDR3 DNA reads as TGTGCCAGTAGTGCTAGCGGGAGCTCCTACAATGAGCAGTTCTTC.

This clone appeared a single time. This chain uses TRBV2 with TRBJ1-5, with D possibly TRBD1 on 6 matching bases. The V end lost 6 bases, the J end lost 4 bases, and 13 bases lay between the germline ends. The germline CDR1 and CDR2 sequences are SNHLY and FYNNEI. The CDR3 consists of 14 residues. DNA for the CDR3: TGTGCCAGCAGACAGGGTTTTGGGAATCAGCCCCAGCATTTT. Translation gives CASRQGFGNQPQHF.

This clone was found once. The V call is TRBV28, the J call TRBJ1-2; 10 bases map to TRBD1. Germline CDR1 reads MDHEN; CDR2 reads SYDVKM. This CDR3 region has 14 residues. The J segment lost 4 bases and the V segment lost 5 bases, leaving 4 bases of the junction unmatched. The chain's CDR3 is CASSRQGASYGYTF. For the CDR3, the DNA is TGTGCCAGCAGTCGACAGGGGGCAAGCTATGGCTACACCTTC.

The CDR3: CASYVGQGLETQYF. The CDR3 region has the DNA TGCGCCAGCTATGTCGGACAGGGGTTAGAGACCCAGTACTTC. This chain links TRBV5-1 with TRBJ2-5; TRBD1 aligns across 9 bases. The CDR3 is 14 amino acids. Germline values: CDR1 SGHRS, CDR2 YFSETQ. The J segment lost 4 bases and the V segment lost 7 bases, leaving 8 bases of the junction unmatched.

The chain recombines TRBV3-1 (or the pseudogene TRBV3-2) with TRBJ2-1; the match to TRBD2 covers 12 bases. Trimming removed 4 bases from V and 6 bases from J; junction bases left unmatched: 10. Germline assignment: CDR1 LGHDT and CDR2 YNNKEL (reference sequence). This CDR3 is 17 amino acids long. CDR3 residues: CASSPPGGLAGLNEQFF. CDR3 sequence (DNA): TGTGCCAGCAGCCCACCCGGAGGACTAGCGGGACTCAATGAGCAGTTCTTC.